This T cell receptor beta chain was recovered during a study of PD-1 blockade in classical Hodgkin lymphoma. Germline CDR1 and CDR2: MDHEN and SYDVKM. The CDR3 has 16 amino acids. Trimming removed 5 bases from V and 4 bases from J, with 19 bases in between. Regarding this clone: Its antigen is unidentified.

Assay: immunoSEQ multiplex PCR; the TCRdb copy retains only in-frame clones and omits some. This sample has tens of thousands of clones, with about 85% found just once. Study-wide results and caveats: Healthy donors reportedly exceeded newly diagnosed patients in baseline TCR diversity. The baseline diversity of complete responders showed similarity to that of newly diagnosed patients. Exclusion applied to patients who initiated nivolumab less than 1 year following ASCT. Only CD4+ TCR diversity, not CD8+, had risen significantly by C4D1.

Time point in this sample: cycle 4 day 1 (C4D1), after six to seven weeks of nivolumab. No patient escaped relapse after autologous stem cell transplantation, and brentuximab vedotin exposure varied. Sequenced here: peripheral blood mononuclear cells (PBMCs), sampled before the fourth cycle of nivolumab. The clonotype originates from a human donor with classical Hodgkin lymphoma. The chain joins TRBV28 to TRBJ2-3, with a tentative D call TRBD2 (6 bases). The CDR3 DNA sequence: TGTGCCAGCAGTACTCTTTCCCTAGGGGAGGCAGATACGCAGTATTTT. It encodes CASSTLSLGEADTQYF.